The present T cell receptor beta chain was sequenced within a study of T cells in Graves' hyperthyroidism and ophthalmopathy. Study summary: Peripheral blood was drawn at first diagnosis, prior to all treatment.

A word on this clonotype: Its target is not known. It is likely a read error, because the conserved phenylalanine at the end of the CDR3 is missing.

Overall study results and limits: It was a median around 6 months before onset that the model predicted ophthalmopathy. Stable hyperthyroidism and ophthalmopathy were separated using 13 V-J signatures.

Germline V CDR1 and CDR2: SEHNR, FQNEAQ (reference sequence). Trimming shortened V by 1 base and J by 2 bases, and 11 bases separated the two germline ends. The CDR3 runs 15 residues. Based on clinical symptoms, serum thyroxine and TRAb, thyroid ultrasound and orbital computed tomography, diagnoses were reached. TCR beta CDR3 regions were amplified from RNA. The HTBI primer set served for first-round RT-PCR of the TCR CDR3. TCRdb re-derived calls from the multiplex PCR reads in MiXCR, one entry per CDR3 protein. This table holds roughly 280,000 distinct CDR3 sequences, 20% to 25% found once. The receptor was derived from a man under 40 with Graves' ophthalmopathy. Sequences were obtained from blood. J is TRBJ2-5 and V is TRBV7-9; D is ambiguous. The CDR3 region is CASSLENVQQETQYS. The CDR3 DNA reads TGTGCCAGCAGCTTAGAGAATGTCCAGCAAGAGACCCAGTACTCC.